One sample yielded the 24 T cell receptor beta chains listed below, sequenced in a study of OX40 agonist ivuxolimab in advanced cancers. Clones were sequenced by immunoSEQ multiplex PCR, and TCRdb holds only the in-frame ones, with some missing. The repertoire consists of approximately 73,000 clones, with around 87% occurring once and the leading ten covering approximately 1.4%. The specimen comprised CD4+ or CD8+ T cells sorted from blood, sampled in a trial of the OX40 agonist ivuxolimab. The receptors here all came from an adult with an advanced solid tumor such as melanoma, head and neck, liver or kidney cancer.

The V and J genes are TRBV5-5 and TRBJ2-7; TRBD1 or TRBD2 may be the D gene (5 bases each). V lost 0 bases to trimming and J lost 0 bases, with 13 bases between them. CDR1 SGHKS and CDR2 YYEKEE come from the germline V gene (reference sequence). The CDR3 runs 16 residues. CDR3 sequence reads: CASSLGMGVTSYEQYF. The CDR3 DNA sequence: TGTGCCAGCAGCTTGGGGATGGGGGTCACCTCCTACGAGCAGTACTTC.

The CDR3 region has the DNA TGTGCCAGCAGTATCCACTTACAGGGACCCCTCGATGAGCAGTTCTTC. Translated: CASSIHLQGPLDEQFF. This chain connects TRBV28 to TRBJ2-1; D is perhaps TRBD1 (6 bases). CDR1 MDHEN and CDR2 SYDVKM come from the germline V gene. Between the trimmed V and J ends, which lost 5 bases and 8 bases, there was a span of 22 bases. The CDR3 spans 16 residues. The full variable domain, rest sourced from reference TRBV28 and TRBJ2-1, is DVKVTQSSRYLVKRTGEKVFLECVQDMDHENMFWYRQDPGLGLRLIYFSYDVKMKEKGDIPEGYSVSREKKERFSLILESASTNQTSMYLCASSIHLQGPLDEQFFGPGTRLTVL.

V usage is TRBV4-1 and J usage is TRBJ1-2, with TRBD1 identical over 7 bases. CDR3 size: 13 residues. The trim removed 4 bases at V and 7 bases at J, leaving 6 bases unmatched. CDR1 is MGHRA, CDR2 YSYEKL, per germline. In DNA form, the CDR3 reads TGCGCCAGCAGCCTAGACAGGGTTGCTGGCTACACCTTC. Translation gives CASSLDRVAGYTF.

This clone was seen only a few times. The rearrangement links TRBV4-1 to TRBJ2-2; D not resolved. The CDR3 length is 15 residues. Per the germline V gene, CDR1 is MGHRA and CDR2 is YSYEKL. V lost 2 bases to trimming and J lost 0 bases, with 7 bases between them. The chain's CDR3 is CASSQLTANTGELFF. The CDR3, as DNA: TGCGCCAGCAGCCAACTTACAGCGAACACCGGGGAGCTGTTTTTT.

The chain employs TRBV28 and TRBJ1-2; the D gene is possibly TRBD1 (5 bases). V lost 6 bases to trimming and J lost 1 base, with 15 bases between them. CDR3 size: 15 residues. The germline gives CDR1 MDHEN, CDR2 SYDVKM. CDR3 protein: CASSPRGRLNYGYTF. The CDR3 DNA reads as TGTGCCAGCAGCCCGAGGGGCAGACTTAACTATGGCTACACCTTC.

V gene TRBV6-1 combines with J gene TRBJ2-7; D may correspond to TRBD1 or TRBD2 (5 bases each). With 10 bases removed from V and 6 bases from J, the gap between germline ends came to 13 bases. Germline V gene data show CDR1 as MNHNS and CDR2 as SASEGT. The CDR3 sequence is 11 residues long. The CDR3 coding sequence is TGTGCCACCCGGGACGACCGCGAGCAGTACTTC. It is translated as CATRDDREQYF.

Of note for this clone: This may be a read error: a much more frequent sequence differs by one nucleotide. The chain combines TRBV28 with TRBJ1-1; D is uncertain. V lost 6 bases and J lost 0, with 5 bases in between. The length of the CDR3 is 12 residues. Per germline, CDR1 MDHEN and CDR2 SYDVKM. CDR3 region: CASRFMNTEAFF. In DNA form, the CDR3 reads TGTGCCAGCAGATTTATGAACACTGAAGCTTTCTTT.

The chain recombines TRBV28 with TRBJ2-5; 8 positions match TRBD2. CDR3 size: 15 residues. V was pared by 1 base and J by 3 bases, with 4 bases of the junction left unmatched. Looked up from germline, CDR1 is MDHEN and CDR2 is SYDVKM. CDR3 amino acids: CASSLFRGGKETQYF. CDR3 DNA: TGTGCCAGCAGTTTATTCCGGGGGGGCAAAGAGACCCAGTACTTC.

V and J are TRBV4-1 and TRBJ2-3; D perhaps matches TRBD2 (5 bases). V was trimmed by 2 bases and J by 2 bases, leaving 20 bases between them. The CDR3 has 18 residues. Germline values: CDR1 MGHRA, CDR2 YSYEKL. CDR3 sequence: CASSQRSGGRGPTDTQYF. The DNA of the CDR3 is TGCGCCAGCAGCCAAAGGTCAGGAGGACGCGGGCCCACAGATACGCAGTATTTT.

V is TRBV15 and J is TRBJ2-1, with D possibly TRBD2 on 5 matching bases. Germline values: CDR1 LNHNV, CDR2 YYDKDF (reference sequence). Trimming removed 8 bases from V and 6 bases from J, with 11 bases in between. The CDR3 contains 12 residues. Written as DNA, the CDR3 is TGTGCCACCGGAGGTCGCGGCAATGAGCAGTTCTTC. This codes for CATGGRGNEQFF.

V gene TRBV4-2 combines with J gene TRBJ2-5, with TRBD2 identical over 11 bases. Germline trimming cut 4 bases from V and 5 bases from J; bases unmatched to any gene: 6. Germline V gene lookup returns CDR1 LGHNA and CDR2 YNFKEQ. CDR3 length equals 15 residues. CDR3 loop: CASSLSGGARETQYF. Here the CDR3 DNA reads TGTGCCAGCAGCCTTAGCGGGGGGGCTCGGGAGACCCAGTACTTC.

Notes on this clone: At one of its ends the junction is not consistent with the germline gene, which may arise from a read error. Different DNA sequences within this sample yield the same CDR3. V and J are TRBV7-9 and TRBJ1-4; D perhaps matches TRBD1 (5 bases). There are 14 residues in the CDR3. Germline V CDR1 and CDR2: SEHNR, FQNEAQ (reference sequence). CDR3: CASSLDRQNEKLFF. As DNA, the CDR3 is TGTGCCAGCAGTTTAGACAGACAGAATGAAAAACTGTTTTTT.

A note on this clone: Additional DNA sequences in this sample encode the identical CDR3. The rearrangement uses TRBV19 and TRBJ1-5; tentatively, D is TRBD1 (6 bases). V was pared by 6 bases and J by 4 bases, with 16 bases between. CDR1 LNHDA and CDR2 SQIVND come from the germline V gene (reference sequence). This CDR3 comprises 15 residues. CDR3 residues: CASRTGTRGNQPQHF. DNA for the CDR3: TGTGCCAGTAGGACCGGGACAAGGGGGAATCAGCCCCAGCATTTT. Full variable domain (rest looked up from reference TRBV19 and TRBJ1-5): DGGITQSPKYLFRKEGQNVTLSCEQNLNHDAMYWYRQDPGQGLRLIYYSQIVNDFQKGDIAEGYSVSREKKESFPLTVTSAQKNPTAFYLCASRTGTRGNQPQHFGDGTRLSIL.

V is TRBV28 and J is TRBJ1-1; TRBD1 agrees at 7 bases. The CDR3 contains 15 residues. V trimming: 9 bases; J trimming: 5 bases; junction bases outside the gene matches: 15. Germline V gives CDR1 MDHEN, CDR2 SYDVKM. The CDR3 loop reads CASRGRGAVRTEAFF. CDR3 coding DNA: TGTGCCAGTAGAGGCAGGGGGGCTGTAAGGACTGAAGCTTTCTTT.

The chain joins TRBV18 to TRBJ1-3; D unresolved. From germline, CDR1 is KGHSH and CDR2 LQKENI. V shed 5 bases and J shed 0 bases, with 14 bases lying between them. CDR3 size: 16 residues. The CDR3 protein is CASSASLSRSGNTIYF. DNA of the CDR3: TGTGCCAGCTCAGCGTCACTCTCTCGCTCTGGAAACACCATATATTTT. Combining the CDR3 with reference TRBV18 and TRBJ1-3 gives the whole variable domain NAGVMQNPRHLVRRRGQEARLRCSPMKGHSHVYWYRQLPEEGLKFMVYLQKENIIDESGMPKERFSAEFPKEGPSILRIQQVVRGDSAAYFCASSASLSRSGNTIYFGEGSWLTVV.

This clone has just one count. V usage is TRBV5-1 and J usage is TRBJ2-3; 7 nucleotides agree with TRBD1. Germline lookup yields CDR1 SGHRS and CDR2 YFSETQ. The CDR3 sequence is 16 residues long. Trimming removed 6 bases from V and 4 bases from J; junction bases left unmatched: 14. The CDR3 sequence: CASNPGAGGSPDTQYF. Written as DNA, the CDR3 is TGCGCCAGCAACCCTGGTGCAGGGGGATCCCCAGATACGCAGTATTTT.

CDR3 DNA: TGTGCCAGCAGTGATGGTTCGGGTGAAAAACTGTTTTTT. It encodes CASSDGSGEKLFF. The chain is built from TRBV2 and TRBJ1-4; no reliable D call. The CDR3 totals 13 residues. The germline CDR1 and CDR2 sequences are SNHLY and FYNNEI. V was clipped by 3 bases and J by 7 bases, with 9 bases between them.

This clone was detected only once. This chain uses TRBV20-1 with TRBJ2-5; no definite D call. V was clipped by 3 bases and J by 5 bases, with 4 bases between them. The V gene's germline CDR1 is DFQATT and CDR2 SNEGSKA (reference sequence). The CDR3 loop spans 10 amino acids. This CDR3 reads CSASSETQYF. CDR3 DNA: TGCAGTGCTAGTTCTGAGACCCAGTACTTC.

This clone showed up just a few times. CDR3 residues: CAWSGSGLAGDNEQFF. For the CDR3, the DNA is TGTGCCTGGAGTGGAAGTGGTCTAGCGGGGGACAATGAGCAGTTCTTC. This chain joins TRBV30 and TRBJ2-1; 10 bases align to TRBD2. The CDR3 runs 16 residues. CDR1 and CDR2 from the germline V gene are GTSNPN and SVGIG (reference sequence). V lost 1 base, J lost 5 bases, and 8 bases stayed unmatched.

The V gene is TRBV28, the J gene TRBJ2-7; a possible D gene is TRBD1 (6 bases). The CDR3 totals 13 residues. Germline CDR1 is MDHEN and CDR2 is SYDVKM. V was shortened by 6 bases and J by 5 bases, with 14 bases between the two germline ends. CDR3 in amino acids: CASSLPQGHEQYF. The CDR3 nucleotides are TGTGCCAGCAGCTTACCTCAGGGGCACGAGCAGTACTTC.

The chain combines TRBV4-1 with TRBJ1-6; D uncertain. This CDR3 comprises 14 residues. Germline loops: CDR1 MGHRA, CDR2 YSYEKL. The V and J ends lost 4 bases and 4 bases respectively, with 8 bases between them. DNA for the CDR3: TGCGCCAGCAGCCCCGGGCCTTATAATTCACCCCTCCACTTT. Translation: CASSPGPYNSPLHF.

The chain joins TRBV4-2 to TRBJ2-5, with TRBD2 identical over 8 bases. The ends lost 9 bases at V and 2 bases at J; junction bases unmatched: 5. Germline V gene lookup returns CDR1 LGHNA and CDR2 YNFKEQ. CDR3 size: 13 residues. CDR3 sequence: CASSGGEQETQYF. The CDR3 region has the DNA TGTGCCAGTTCCGGGGGGGAACAAGAGACCCAGTACTTC.

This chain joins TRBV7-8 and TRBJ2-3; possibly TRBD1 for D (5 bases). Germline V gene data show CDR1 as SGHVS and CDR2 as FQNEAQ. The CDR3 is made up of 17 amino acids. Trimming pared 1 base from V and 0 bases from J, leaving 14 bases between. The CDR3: CASSLGGVGESTDTQYF. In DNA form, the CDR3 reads TGTGCCAGCAGCTTAGGGGGCGTCGGAGAGAGCACAGATACGCAGTATTTT.

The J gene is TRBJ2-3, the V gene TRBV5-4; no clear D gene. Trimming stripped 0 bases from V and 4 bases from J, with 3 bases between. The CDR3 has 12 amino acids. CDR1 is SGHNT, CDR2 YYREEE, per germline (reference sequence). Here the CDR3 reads CASSLDPDTQYF. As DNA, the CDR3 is TGTGCCAGCAGCTTGGATCCAGATACGCAGTATTTT.